The clone carrying this T cell receptor beta chain was found a few times. The antigen is undetermined. The junction had 7 bases not matched to a gene; V was cut back by 8 bases and J by 0 bases. This CDR3 has 15 residues. Germline loops: CDR1 MGHDK, CDR2 SYGVNS. 5'-RACE, quantitative and with molecular barcodes, yielded the TCR beta libraries. MiXCR, applied by TCRdb to the 5' RACE reads, yields one record per CDR3 protein. The sample holds 250,000 to 350,000 distinct CDR3 sequences; 20% to 25% are singletons and the top ten take 3.5% to 4.5%. These data are taken from a study of CD8 T cells in ankylosing spondylitis. General study results and limits: Disease-linked clones were found to be CD8+ and relatively rare in peripheral blood. Researchers reportedly found disease-linked clones significantly enriched in matched ankylosing spondylitis synovial fluid. For ankylosing spondylitis blood, a TCR beta motif of roughly 8 highly homologous variants appeared characteristic.

The TCR originated in a female donor with ankylosing spondylitis or in good health (not recorded which). Sample: blood, either unsorted or a sorted T cell fraction (not recorded which). This chain connects TRBV25-1 to TRBJ2-3; 8 nucleotides match TRBD2. CDR3 in amino acids: CASSLAGPSTDTQYF. Here the CDR3 DNA reads TGTGCCAGCTCATTAGCGGGACCTAGCACAGATACGCAGTATTTT.